A single sample gave rise to the 6 T cell receptor beta chains below, sequenced in a study of blood T cell repertoires in COVID-19. Method: immunoSEQ multiplex PCR; TCRdb's copy keeps in-frame clones and lacks some. In the table there are 540,000 or so clones, roughly nine tenths of which are singletons. Sequenced: peripheral blood. Receptors were obtained from a woman aged 50 to 65 with COVID-19, enrolled during active disease.

The J gene is TRBJ2-4, the V gene TRBV6-5; D remains ambiguous. In germline, CDR1 is MNHEY, CDR2 SVGAGI. This CDR3 has 16 residues. V was pared by 2 bases and J by 4 bases, with 15 bases between. Written as DNA, the CDR3 is TGTGCCAGCAGTTACGGTTTGCGTACAGAGAAAAACATTCAGTACTTC. It translates to CASSYGLRTEKNIQYF.

The chain uses TRBV7-2 and TRBJ1-5; no definite D call. Trimming stripped 3 bases from V and 6 bases from J, with 15 bases between. The CDR3 sequence is 15 residues long. Germline V gives CDR1 SGHTA, CDR2 FQGNSA. In DNA, the CDR3 is TGTGCCAGCAGCTTCCAGGACGCTAGCGGTCAGCCCCAGCATTTT. Translated: CASSFQDASGQPQHF.

Concerning this clone itself: The sample carries other DNA sequences with the same CDR3. The chain carries TRBV5-6 and TRBJ2-3, with D tentatively TRBD2 (6 bases). CDR1 SGHDT and CDR2 YYEEEE come from the germline V gene. The CDR3 covers 15 residues. V gave up 2 bases and J gave up 1 base, with 11 bases separating them. Written as DNA, the CDR3 is TGTGCCAGCAGCTTAGCCAGCGGGCGCACAGATACGCAGTATTTT. It codes for CASSLASGRTDTQYF.

This chain joins TRBV7-8 and TRBJ2-6, with 7 bases lining up with TRBD1. The junction had 7 bases not matched to a gene; V was cut back by 5 bases and J by 0 bases. The CDR3 totals 17 residues. Per germline, CDR1 SGHVS and CDR2 FQNEAQ. The CDR3 protein is CASSRRDRASGANVLTF. DNA for the CDR3: TGTGCCAGCAGCCGCCGGGACAGAGCCTCTGGGGCCAACGTCCTGACTTTC.

This clone showed up just a few times. The chain employs TRBV29-1 and TRBJ2-3; no firm D call. CDR3 length: 14 residues. The V and J ends lost 7 bases and 1 base respectively, with 15 bases between them. CDR1 SQVTM and CDR2 ANQGSEA come from the germline V gene. This CDR3 reads CSANQAGGTDTQYF. The CDR3 region has the DNA TGCAGCGCAAACCAGGCAGGCGGCACAGATACGCAGTATTTT.

This chain joins TRBV4-1 and TRBJ1-3, with 8 bases aligning to TRBD1. The CDR3 extends over 16 amino acids. Germline lookup yields CDR1 MGHRA and CDR2 YSYEKL. Losses at the gene ends were 2 bases for V and 0 bases for J; bases not matched to a gene: 3. CDR3 DNA sequence: TGCGCCAGCAGCCAATGGACAGGGCCCTCTGGAAACACCATATATTTT. Protein product: CASSQWTGPSGNTIYF.